This T cell receptor beta chain was documented in a study of Ad26.COV2.S vaccination and SARS-CoV-2 variants. Profiling relied on immunoSEQ multiplex PCR, and the TCRdb table lists in-frame clones only, not all of them. The data show about 460,000 clones, about 89% seen once. Specified treatment: 15 to 20 received Ad26.COV2.S at low or high dose, single or two shots; about 5 received placebo; per-sample allocation not given. Material that was analyzed had been drawn on day 63 after the first vaccine or placebo injection. The source of this sequence is a person aged 18-65 years who received the Ad26.COV2.S COVID-19 vaccine or a placebo. Sequenced material: peripheral blood, taken in a trial of Ad26.COV2.S vaccine versus placebo.

The CDR3 protein is CASSYSARGKHQPQHF. CDR3 in DNA: TGTGCCAGCAGTTACTCGGCCAGGGGTAAGCATCAGCCCCAGCATTTT. The V gene is TRBV6-2 or TRBV6-3, the J gene TRBJ1-5; D is possibly TRBD1 (6 bases). V was cut by 0 bases and J by 5 bases, with 14 bases left in between. Germline V lookup: CDR1 MNHEY, CDR2 SVGEGT. This CDR3 spans 16 amino acids.